This TCR beta chain stems from a study of STAT3 mutations in large granular lymphocyte leukemia. V shed 1 base and J shed 1 base, with 8 bases lying between them. The CDR3 covers 15 residues. CDR1 and CDR2 (germline): MGHRA, YSYEKL. With respect to this clone: The antigen is undetermined.

Method: immunoSEQ multiplex PCR; TCRdb's copy keeps in-frame clones and lacks some. This sample yields roughly 29,000 clones, of which about three quarters are seen a single time; 30% belongs to the top ten. Overall study results and limits: Every T-cell large granular lymphocyte leukemia patient had at least one immunodominant TCR beta clonotype. In about 30% of the 18 patients, new TCR clonotypes emerged after therapy.

The gene calls are TRBV4-1 and TRBJ1-5; D is perhaps TRBD1 (5 bases). The clonotype was recovered from a woman aged 45-65 years with T-cell large granular lymphocyte leukemia. Some clones in this sample may be carry-over from other donors' samples. Sequencing input: peripheral blood mononuclear cells. This chain's CDR3 is CASSQAGLSNQPQHF. The CDR3 region has the DNA TGCGCCAGCAGCCAAGCAGGGTTGAGCAATCAGCCCCAGCATTTT.